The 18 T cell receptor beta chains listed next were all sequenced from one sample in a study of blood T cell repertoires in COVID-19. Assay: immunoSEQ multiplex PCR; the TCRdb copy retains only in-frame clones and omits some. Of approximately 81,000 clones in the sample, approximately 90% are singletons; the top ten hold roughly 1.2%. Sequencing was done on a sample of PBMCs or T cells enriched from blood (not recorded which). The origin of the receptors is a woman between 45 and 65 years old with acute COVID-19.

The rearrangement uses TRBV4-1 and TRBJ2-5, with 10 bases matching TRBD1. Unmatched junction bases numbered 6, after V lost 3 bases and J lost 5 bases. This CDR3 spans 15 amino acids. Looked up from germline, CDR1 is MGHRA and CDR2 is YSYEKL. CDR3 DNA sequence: TGCGCCAGCAGCCACGGGACAGGGGAGTCTGAGACCCAGTACTTC. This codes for CASSHGTGESETQYF.

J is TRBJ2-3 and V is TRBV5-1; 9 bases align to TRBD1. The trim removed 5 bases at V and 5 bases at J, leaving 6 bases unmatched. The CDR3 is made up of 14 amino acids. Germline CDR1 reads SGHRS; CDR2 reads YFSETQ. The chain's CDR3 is CASRRQGEGDTQYF. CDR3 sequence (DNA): TGCGCCAGCAGAAGACAGGGGGAAGGAGATACGCAGTATTTT.

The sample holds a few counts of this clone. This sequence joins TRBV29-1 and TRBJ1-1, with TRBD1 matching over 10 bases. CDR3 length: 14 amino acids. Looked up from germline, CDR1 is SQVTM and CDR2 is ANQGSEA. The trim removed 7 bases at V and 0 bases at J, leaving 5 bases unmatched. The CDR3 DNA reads TGCAGCGCTATGACAGGGGGCTTGAACACTGAAGCTTTCTTT. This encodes CSAMTGGLNTEAFF. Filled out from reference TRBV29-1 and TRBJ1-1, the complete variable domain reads SAVISQKPSRDICQRGTSLTIQCQVDSQVTMMFWYRQQPGQSLTLIATANQGSEATYESGFVIDKFPISRPNLTFSTLTVSNMSPEDSSIYLCSAMTGGLNTEAFFGQGTRLTVV.

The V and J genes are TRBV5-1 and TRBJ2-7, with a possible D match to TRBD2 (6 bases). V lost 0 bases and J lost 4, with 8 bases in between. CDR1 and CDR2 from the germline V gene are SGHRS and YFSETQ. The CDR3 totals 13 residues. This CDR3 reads CASSLAGVYEQYF. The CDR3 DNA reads TGCGCCAGCAGCTTGGCGGGGGTATACGAGCAGTACTTC.

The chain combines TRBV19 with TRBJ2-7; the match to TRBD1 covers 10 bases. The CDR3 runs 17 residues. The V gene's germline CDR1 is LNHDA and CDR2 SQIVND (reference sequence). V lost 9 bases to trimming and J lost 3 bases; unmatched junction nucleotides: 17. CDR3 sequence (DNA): TGTGCCAGGATCACCGGGACAGGGGTTTATAGGGTCTACGAGCAGTACTTC. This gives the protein CARITGTGVYRVYEQYF. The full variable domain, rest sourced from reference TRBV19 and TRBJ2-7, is DGGITQSPKYLFRKEGQNVTLSCEQNLNHDAMYWYRQDPGQGLRLIYYSQIVNDFQKGDIAEGYSVSREKKESFPLTVTSAQKNPTAFYLCARITGTGVYRVYEQYFGPGTRLTVT.

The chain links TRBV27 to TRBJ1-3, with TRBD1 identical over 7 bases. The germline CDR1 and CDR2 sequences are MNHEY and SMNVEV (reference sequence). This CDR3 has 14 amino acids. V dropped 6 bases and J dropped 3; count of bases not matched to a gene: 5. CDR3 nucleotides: TGTGCCAGCAGGAATACAGGGGATGGAAACACCATATATTTT. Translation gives CASRNTGDGNTIYF.

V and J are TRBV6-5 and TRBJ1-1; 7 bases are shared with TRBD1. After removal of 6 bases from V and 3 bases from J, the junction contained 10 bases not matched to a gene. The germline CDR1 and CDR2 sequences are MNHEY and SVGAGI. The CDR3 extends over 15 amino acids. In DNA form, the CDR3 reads TGTGCCAGCAGGGGCGGAAGGGGGCGAGACACTGAAGCTTTCTTT. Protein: CASRGGRGRDTEAFF.

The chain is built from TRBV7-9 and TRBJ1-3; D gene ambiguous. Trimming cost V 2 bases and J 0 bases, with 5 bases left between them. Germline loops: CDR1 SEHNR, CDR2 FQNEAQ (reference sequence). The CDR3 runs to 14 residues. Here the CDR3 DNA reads TGTGCCAGCAGCTTACAGAACTCTGGAAACACCATATATTTT. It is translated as CASSLQNSGNTIYF.

In DNA, the CDR3 is TGTGCCAGCAGCTTAGCTAGCGCAGATACGCAGTATTTT. It encodes CASSLASADTQYF. The V gene is TRBV7-2, the J gene TRBJ2-3; the D gene is possibly TRBD2 (5 bases). The CDR3 runs 13 residues. V lost 0 bases to trimming and J lost 4 bases, with 5 bases between them. Germline CDR1 SGHTA, CDR2 FQGNSA. Variable domain in full (rest from reference TRBV7-2 and TRBJ2-3): GAGVSQSPSNKVTEKGKDVELRCDPISGHTALYWYRQSLGQGLEFLIYFQGNSAPDKSGLPSDRFSAERTGGSVSTLTIQRTQQEDSAVYLCASSLASADTQYFGPGTRLTVL.

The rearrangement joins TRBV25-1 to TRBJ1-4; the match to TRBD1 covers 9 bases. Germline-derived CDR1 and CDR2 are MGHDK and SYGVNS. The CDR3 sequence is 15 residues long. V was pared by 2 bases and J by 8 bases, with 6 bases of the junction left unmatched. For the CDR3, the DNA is TGTGCCAGCAGTGAACGGACAGGGGTTGAGGAAAAACTGTTTTTT. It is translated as CASSERTGVEEKLFF.

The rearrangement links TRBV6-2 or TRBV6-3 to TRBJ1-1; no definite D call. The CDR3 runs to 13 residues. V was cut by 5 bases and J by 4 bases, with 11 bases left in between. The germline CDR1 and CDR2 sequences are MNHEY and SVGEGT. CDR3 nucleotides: TGTGCCAGCAGTCCGGTCTCGGTCACTGAAGCTTTCTTT. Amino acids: CASSPVSVTEAFF.

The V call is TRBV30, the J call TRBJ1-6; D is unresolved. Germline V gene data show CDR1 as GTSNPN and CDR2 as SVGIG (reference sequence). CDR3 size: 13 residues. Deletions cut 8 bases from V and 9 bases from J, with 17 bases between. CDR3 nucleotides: TGTGCCGGCGACGCGGGTAGTGGTTCACCCCTCCACTTT. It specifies CAGDAGSGSPLHF.

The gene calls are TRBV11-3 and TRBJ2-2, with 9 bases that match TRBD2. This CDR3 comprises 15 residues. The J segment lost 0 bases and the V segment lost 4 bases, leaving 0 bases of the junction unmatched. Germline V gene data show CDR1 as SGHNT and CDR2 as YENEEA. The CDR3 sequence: CASSSSGTNTGELFF. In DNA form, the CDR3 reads TGTGCCAGCAGCTCTAGCGGGACGAACACCGGGGAGCTGTTTTTT.

The CDR3 spells CASSPNAVETQYF. The CDR3, as DNA: TGTGCCAGCAGCCCCAACGCGGTCGAGACCCAGTACTTC. V gene TRBV11-2 combines with J gene TRBJ2-5; D unclear. The CDR3 consists of 13 residues. Germline V gives CDR1 SGHAT, CDR2 FQNNGV. V was clipped by 5 bases and J by 5 bases, with 12 bases between them. The full variable domain, rest sourced from reference TRBV11-2 and TRBJ2-5, is EAGVAQSPRYKIIEKRQSVAFWCNPISGHATLYWYQQILGQGPKLLIQFQNNGVVDDSQLPKDRFSAERLKGVDSTLKIQPAKLEDSAVYLCASSPNAVETQYFGPGTRLLVL.

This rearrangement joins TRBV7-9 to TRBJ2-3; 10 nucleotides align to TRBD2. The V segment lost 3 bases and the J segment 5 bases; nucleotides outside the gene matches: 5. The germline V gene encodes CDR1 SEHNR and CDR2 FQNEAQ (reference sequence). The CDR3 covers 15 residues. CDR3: CASSFSGTSEDTQYF. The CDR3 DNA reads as TGTGCCAGCAGCTTTTCCGGGACTAGCGAAGATACGCAGTATTTT.

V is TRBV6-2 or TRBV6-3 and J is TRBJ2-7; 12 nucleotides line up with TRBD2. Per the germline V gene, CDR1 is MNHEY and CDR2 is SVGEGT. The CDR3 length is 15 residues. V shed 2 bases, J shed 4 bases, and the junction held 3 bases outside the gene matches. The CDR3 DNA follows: TGTGCCAGCAGTTACGACACTAGCGGGAGGTACGAGCAGTACTTC. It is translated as CASSYDTSGRYEQYF.

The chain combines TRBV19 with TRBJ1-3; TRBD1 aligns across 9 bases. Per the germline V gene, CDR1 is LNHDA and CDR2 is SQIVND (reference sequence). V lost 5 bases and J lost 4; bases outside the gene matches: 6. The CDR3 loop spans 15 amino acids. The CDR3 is CASSHLGTGGNTIYF. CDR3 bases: TGTGCCAGTAGTCACCTCGGGACAGGGGGAAACACCATATATTTT.

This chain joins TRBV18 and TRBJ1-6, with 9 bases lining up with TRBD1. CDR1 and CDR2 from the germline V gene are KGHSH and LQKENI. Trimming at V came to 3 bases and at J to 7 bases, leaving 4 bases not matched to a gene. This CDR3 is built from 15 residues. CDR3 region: CASSPGQGVNSPLHF. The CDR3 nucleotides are TGTGCCAGCTCACCGGGACAGGGAGTCAATTCACCCCTCCACTTT.